This T cell receptor beta chain was captured by sequencing in a study of blood T cell repertoires in COVID-19. Across the whole study: PBMCs, B-cell-depleted T cells, or T cells were the source of the cDNA or gDNA that made up the material.

This CDR3 has 16 residues. The junction had 13 bases not matched to a gene; V was cut back by 3 bases and J by 6 bases. The germline CDR1 and CDR2 sequences are SGHKS and YYEKEE (reference sequence). Original handling: The authors estimated nucleated cell counts from reference gene primer amplification. Profiled with immunoSEQ multiplex PCR; TCRdb holds only in-frame clones, not every one. The V and J calls and clone size come from that table; D and trimming were worked out from the DNA. The data show 100,000 to 150,000 clones, about nine tenths seen once. This receptor was identified in a woman in her 70s with COVID-19, enrolled during active disease. The sequencing input was peripheral blood. The rearrangement links TRBV5-5 to TRBJ1-2; TRBD1 matches 8 bases. The CDR3 reads CASSSGQAPLAHGYTF. The CDR3 nucleotides are TGTGCCAGCAGCTCGGGACAGGCTCCGCTTGCCCATGGCTACACCTTC.